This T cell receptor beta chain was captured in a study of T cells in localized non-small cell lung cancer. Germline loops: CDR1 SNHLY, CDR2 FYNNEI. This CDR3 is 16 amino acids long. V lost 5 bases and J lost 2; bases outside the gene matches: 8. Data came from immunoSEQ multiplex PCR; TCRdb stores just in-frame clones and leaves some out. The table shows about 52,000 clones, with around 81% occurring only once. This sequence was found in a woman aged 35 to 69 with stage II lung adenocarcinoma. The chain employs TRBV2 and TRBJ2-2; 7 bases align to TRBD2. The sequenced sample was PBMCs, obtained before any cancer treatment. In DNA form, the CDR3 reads TGTGCCAGCAGTTCTGACGGGGGGATAAACACCGGGGAGCTGTTTTTT. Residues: CASSSDGGINTGELFF. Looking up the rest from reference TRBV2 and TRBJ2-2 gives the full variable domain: EPEVTQTPSHQVTQMGQEVILRCVPISNHLYFYWYRQILGQKVEFLVSFYNNEISEKSEIFDDQFSVERPDGSNFTLKIRSTKLEDSAMYFCASSSDGGINTGELFFGEGSRLTVL.